This T cell receptor (beta chain) was recovered during a study of cytomegalovirus exposure and HLA in healthy donors. As for the study in general: Later analysis reported that the approximately 120 validation repertoires shared the platform of the roughly 700 first-cohort repertoires. Study-wide points: Cytomegalovirus-associated TCR beta chains were listed, numbering under 200.

On this clone: Its antigen is undetermined.

V lost 4 bases and J lost 7, with 11 bases in between. Per germline, CDR1 SGDLS and CDR2 YYNGEE. The CDR3 loop spans 13 amino acids. The assay was immunoSEQ multiplex PCR, and TCRdb's table has in-frame clones only and misses some. The profile covers 150,000 to 200,000 clones, with roughly 84% appearing a single time and 10% to 13% taken by the ten largest. The specimen was PBMCs. The sequence derives from a man aged 25-45 years in good health and CMV-seropositive. This chain links TRBV9 with TRBJ2-2; D ambiguous. The CDR3 is CASSSEPSGELFF. CDR3 in DNA: TGTGCCAGCAGCTCCGAGCCAAGCGGGGAGCTGTTTTTT.